Shown below are 14 T cell receptor beta chains from a single sample sequenced in a study of CD8 T cells in ankylosing spondylitis. General study points: A motif in TCR beta, a set of under ten highly homologous variants, appeared characteristic of ankylosing spondylitis blood.

No antigen has been identified for these receptors. TCRdb re-called the 5' RACE reads with MiXCR, one entry per CDR3 protein. The sample has 390,000 or so distinct CDR3 sequences; about 22% are singletons. Specimen: blood, either unsorted or a sorted T cell fraction (not recorded which). The receptors derive from a male donor with ankylosing spondylitis.

The rearrangement uses TRBV5-1 and TRBJ1-1; D might be TRBD1 (5 bases). This CDR3 has 15 amino acids. V dropped 4 bases and J dropped 4 bases, with 17 bases sitting between them. Germline-derived CDR1 and CDR2 are SGHRS and YFSETQ. The CDR3 DNA sequence: TGCGCCAGCAGCCCGGGGCCCTCCAAAGGCACTGAAGCTTTCTTT. Residues: CASSPGPSKGTEAFF.

This clonotype has more than one count but fewer than ten. The chain joins TRBV7-9 to TRBJ2-7; 9 nucleotides align to TRBD1. V lost 3 bases, J lost 0 bases, and 6 bases stayed unmatched. Germline lookup yields CDR1 SEHNR and CDR2 FQNEAQ (reference sequence). There are 16 residues in the CDR3. CDR3 protein: CASSLALGQGSYEQYF. CDR3 nucleotides: TGTGCCAGCAGCTTGGCATTGGGACAGGGCTCCTACGAGCAGTACTTC.

This clonotype has more than one count but fewer than ten. The J gene is TRBJ2-7, the V gene TRBV5-8, with D perhaps TRBD2 (5 bases). The V gene's germline CDR1 is SGHTS and CDR2 YDEGEE. This CDR3 comprises 13 residues. The germline V and J ends were trimmed by 5 bases and 7 bases, with 16 bases remaining between them. The CDR3 DNA is TGTGCCAGCAGTCACGACCGGGGTGGGGAGCAGTACTTC. It codes for CASSHDRGGEQYF.

The chain links TRBV20-1 to TRBJ2-7, with D tentatively TRBD2 (5 bases). CDR1 and CDR2 from the germline V gene are DFQATT and SNEGSKA (reference sequence). The CDR3 runs to 13 residues. The ends were cut back, 2 bases at V and 5 bases at J, with 13 bases in the middle. The CDR3 protein is CSARLGSWDEQYF. CDR3 in DNA: TGCAGTGCTAGACTGGGGAGCTGGGACGAGCAGTACTTC.

The chain employs TRBV18 and TRBJ2-5; D call uncertain. The CDR3 length is 13 residues. The ends were cut back, 2 bases at V and 4 bases at J, with 8 bases in the middle. Germline assignment: CDR1 KGHSH and CDR2 LQKENI. The CDR3 spells CASSPSLGETQYF. The CDR3 DNA is TGTGCCAGCTCACCATCACTTGGAGAGACCCAGTACTTC.

The V call is TRBV7-3, the J call TRBJ2-2; 7 bases are shared with TRBD1. V lost 5 bases and J lost 4; bases outside the gene matches: 7. Germline CDR1 SGHTA, CDR2 FQGTGA. This CDR3 is built from 15 residues. CDR3 bases: TGTGCCAGCAGCGAAGGTGGACAGGTCACCGGGGAGCTGTTTTTT. This encodes CASSEGGQVTGELFF.

This clonotype was observed a handful of times. CDR3: CASSLYMVGIGQPQHF. The CDR3 DNA reads TGTGCCAGCAGCTTATACATGGTAGGGATCGGTCAGCCCCAGCATTTT. The V call is TRBV7-8, the J call TRBJ1-5; D is undetermined. The germline CDR1 and CDR2 sequences are SGHVS and FQNEAQ. The CDR3 extends over 16 amino acids. Deletions cut 2 bases from V and 6 bases from J, with 17 bases between.

Only a few counts were recorded for this clonotype. This chain uses TRBV5-1 with TRBJ1-3, with D perhaps TRBD1 (5 bases). Trimming stripped 4 bases from V and 3 bases from J, with 17 bases between. The CDR3 totals 16 residues. Germline V CDR1 and CDR2: SGHRS, YFSETQ. The DNA for the CDR3 is TGCGCCAGCAGCAGGTCCGGGGCCGACTTTGGAAACACCATATATTTT. Amino acid sequence: CASSRSGADFGNTIYF.

The sample holds a few counts of this clonotype. CDR3 sequence (DNA): TGCGCCAGCACCCGAGAGGGTCCGTGGACGAACACTGAAGCTTTCTTT. As protein: CASTREGPWTNTEAFF. This sequence joins TRBV5-1 and TRBJ1-1, with D uncertain. The CDR3 has 16 residues. Germline V CDR1 and CDR2: SGHRS, YFSETQ. Trimming pared 6 bases from V and 1 base from J, leaving 19 bases between.

The chain couples TRBV18 to TRBJ2-7, with 8 bases matching TRBD2. From germline, CDR1 is KGHSH and CDR2 LQKENI. The CDR3 loop spans 14 amino acids. V lost 2 bases, J lost 6 bases, and 6 bases stayed unmatched. The DNA of the CDR3 is TGTGCCAGCTCACCAAGCGGGAGTCCTGGCGAGCAGTACTTC. Translating it yields CASSPSGSPGEQYF.

The chain carries TRBV28 and TRBJ2-3; no clear D gene. The V end was cut by 7 bases, the J end by 4 bases, with 6 bases between. In germline, CDR1 is MDHEN, CDR2 SYDVKM. The CDR3 loop spans 11 amino acids. CDR3 coding DNA: TGTGCCAGCACTCGAGCAGATACGCAGTATTTT. This encodes CASTRADTQYF.

The chain recombines TRBV5-5 with TRBJ1-5; D is unclear. Trimming removed 2 bases at V and 5 bases at J, with 11 bases between. The CDR3 runs to 14 residues. CDR1 is SGHKS and CDR2 is YYEKEE in the germline V gene (reference sequence). CDR3 sequence: CASSLLATDQPQHF. CDR3 nucleotide sequence: TGTGCCAGCAGCTTACTCGCGACGGATCAGCCCCAGCATTTT.

The CDR3: CSVDVTGLNTEAFF. Written as DNA, the CDR3 is TGCAGCGTTGACGTGACAGGGTTGAACACTGAAGCTTTCTTT. The chain uses TRBV29-1 and TRBJ1-1, with 7 positions matching TRBD1. CDR3 size: 14 residues. The V and J ends lost 3 bases and 0 bases, in that order; junction bases with no gene match: 4. Germline-derived CDR1 and CDR2 are SQVTM and ANQGSEA.

V is TRBV7-8 and J is TRBJ2-2; 9 positions agree with TRBD2. The CDR3 contains 16 residues. J gave up 5 bases and V 3 bases, and 7 bases lay outside the gene matches. Germline lookup yields CDR1 SGHVS and CDR2 FQNEAQ. In DNA, the CDR3 is TGTGCCAGCAGCTTTCCCCTAGCGGGAAATACCGGGGAGCTGTTTTTT. Protein product: CASSFPLAGNTGELFF.